One sample yielded the 5 T cell receptor beta chains listed below, sequenced in a study of blood T cells in healthy people across ages. PCR was performed a second time for about 7 to 11 cycles using a sample-barcoded 5' primer and a J-beta primer mix. TCRdb re-called the 5' RACE reads through MiXCR, storing one row per CDR3 protein. This table holds about 1,400,000 distinct CDR3 sequences, roughly 40% found once. The specimen sequenced was blood. The receptors were gathered from a woman younger than 30 in good health.

The chain employs TRBV5-1 and TRBJ2-7; TRBD2 is a possible D gene (6 bases). V lost 0 bases, J lost 0 bases, and 13 bases lay in between. CDR3 length equals 16 residues. Germline assignment: CDR1 SGHRS and CDR2 YFSETQ. CDR3 nucleotide sequence: TGCGCCAGCAGCTTGGCGTACGGGGGAAGCTCCTACGAGCAGTACTTC. This codes for CASSLAYGGSSYEQYF.

The CDR3 nucleotides are TGTGCCAGCAGGTTGACAGGGGGCTCGAACGAGCAGTACTTC. Its translation: CASRLTGGSNEQYF. The V gene is TRBV12-3 or TRBV12-4, the J gene TRBJ2-7; TRBD1 matches 10 bases. The J segment lost 5 bases and the V segment lost 6 bases, leaving 7 bases of the junction unmatched. The CDR3 runs to 14 residues.

The chain employs TRBV6-1 and TRBJ2-5; 12 bases agree with TRBD2. In germline, CDR1 is MNHNS, CDR2 SASEGT. V lost 6 bases and J lost 4; bases outside the gene matches: 6. The CDR3 consists of 15 residues. The CDR3 loop reads CASSRLAGAGETQYF. The CDR3 DNA reads as TGTGCCAGCAGCCGACTAGCGGGAGCGGGAGAGACCCAGTACTTC.

The chain combines TRBV11-2 with TRBJ2-1; TRBD1 might be the D (6 bases). Germline V CDR1 and CDR2: SGHAT, FQNNGV. This CDR3 region has 14 residues. V dropped 6 bases and J dropped 3 bases, with 12 bases sitting between them. DNA of the CDR3: TGTGCCAGCAGGCAAACAGGGAACTACAATGAGCAGTTCTTC. Protein sequence: CASRQTGNYNEQFF.

In its sample, this clonotype was seen once. The junction departs from the called germline gene at one end, perhaps through a read error. CDR3 nucleotide sequence: TGTGCCGGCAGCCCCGGGACTAGCGGGGGCAGCTCCTACAATGAGCAGTTCTTC. Protein product: CAGSPGTSGGSSYNEQFF. J is TRBJ2-1 and V is TRBV7-9; 14 bases are a match to TRBD2. Germline lookup yields CDR1 SEHNR and CDR2 FQNEAQ (reference sequence). This CDR3 comprises 18 residues.